This T cell receptor beta chain was sequenced in a study of cytomegalovirus exposure and HLA in healthy donors. Overall study: Previous work identified around 120 million unique TCR beta sequences from some 170 million T cells.

PCR used 60 Vbeta primers and 13 Jbeta primers. Original data processing: In a later analysis, about 11 million of approximately 80 million unique beta chains occurred in at least two donors. Repertoires were generated with immunoSEQ multiplex PCR, while TCRdb's copy carries only in-frame clones and drops some. Clone size and the V and J calls come from that table; the DNA yielded D and trimming. The sample lists 120,000 or so clones, approximately 8% occurring once. A few counts support this clone. V gave up 4 bases and J gave up 8 bases; unmatched junction bases: 6. This CDR3 has 15 residues. The germline gives CDR1 KGHSH, CDR2 LQKENI. These donors, healthy bone marrow donors, were studied.

The TCR originated in a woman in her forties in good health and CMV-seropositive. The specimen sequenced was PBMCs. This chain joins TRBV18 and TRBJ1-4, with 11 bases that match TRBD1. This CDR3 is CASSRGTGGMEKLFF. CDR3 sequence (DNA): TGTGCCAGCTCACGGGGGACAGGGGGAATGGAAAAACTGTTTTTT.